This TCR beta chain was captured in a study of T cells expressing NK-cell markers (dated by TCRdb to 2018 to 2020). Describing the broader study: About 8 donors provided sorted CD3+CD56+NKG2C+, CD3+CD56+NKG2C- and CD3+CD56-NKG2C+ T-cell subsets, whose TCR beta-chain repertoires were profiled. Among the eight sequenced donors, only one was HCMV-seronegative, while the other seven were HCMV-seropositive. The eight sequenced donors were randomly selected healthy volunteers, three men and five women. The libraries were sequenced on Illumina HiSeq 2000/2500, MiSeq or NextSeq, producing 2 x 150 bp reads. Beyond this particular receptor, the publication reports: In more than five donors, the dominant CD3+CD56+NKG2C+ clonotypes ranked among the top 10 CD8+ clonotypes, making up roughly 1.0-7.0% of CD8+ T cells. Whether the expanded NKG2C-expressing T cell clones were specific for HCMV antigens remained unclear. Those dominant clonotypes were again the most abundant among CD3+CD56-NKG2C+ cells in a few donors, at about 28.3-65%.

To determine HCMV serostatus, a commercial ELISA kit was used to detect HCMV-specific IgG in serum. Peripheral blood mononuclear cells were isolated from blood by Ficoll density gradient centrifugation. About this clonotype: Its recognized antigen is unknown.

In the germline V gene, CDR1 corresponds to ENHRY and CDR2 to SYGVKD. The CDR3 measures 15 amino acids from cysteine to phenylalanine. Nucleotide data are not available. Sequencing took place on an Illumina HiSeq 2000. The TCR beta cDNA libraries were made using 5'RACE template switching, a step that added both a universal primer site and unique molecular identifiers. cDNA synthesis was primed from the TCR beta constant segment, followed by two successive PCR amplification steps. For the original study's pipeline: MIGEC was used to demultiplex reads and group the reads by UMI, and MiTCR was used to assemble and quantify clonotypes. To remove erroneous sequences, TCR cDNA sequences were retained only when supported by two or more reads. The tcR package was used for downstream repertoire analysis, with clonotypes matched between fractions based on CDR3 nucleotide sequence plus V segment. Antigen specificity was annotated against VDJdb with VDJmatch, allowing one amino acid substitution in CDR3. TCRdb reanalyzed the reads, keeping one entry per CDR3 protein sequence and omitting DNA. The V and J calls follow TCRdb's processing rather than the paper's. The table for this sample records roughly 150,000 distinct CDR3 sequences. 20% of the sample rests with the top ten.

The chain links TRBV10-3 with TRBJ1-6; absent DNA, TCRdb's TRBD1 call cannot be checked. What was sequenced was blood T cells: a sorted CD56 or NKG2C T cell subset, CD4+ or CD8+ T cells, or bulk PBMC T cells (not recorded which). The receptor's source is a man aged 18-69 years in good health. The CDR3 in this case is CAISEEDRVESPLHF.